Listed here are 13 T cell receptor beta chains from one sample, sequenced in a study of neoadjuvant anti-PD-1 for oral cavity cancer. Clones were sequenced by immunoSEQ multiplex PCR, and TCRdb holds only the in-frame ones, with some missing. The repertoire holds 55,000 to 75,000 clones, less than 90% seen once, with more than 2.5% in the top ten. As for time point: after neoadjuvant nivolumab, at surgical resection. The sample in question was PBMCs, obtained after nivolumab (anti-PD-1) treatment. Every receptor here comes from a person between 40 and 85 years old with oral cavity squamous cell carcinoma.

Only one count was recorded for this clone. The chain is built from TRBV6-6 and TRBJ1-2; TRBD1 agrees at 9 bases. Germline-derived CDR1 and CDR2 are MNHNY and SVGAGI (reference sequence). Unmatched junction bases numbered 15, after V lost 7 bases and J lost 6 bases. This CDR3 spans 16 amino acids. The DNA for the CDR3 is TGTGCCAGCACCGAAACCGGGACAGGGTCCTTGAATGGCTACACCTTC. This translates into CASTETGTGSLNGYTF.

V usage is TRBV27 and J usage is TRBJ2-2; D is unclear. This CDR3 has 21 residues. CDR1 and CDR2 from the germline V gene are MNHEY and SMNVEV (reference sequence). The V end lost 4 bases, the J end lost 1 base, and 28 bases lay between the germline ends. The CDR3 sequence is CASSSATRHLPDGKNTGELFF. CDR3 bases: TGTGCCAGCAGTTCTGCCACACGCCACTTACCGGACGGCAAGAACACCGGGGAGCTGTTTTTT.

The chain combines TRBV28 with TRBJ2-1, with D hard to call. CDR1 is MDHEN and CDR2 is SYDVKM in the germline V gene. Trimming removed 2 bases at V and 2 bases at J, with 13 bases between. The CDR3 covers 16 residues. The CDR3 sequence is CASSLDYLGTYNEQFF. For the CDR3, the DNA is TGTGCCAGCAGTTTAGATTACCTCGGTACCTACAATGAGCAGTTCTTC.

The CDR3 spells CASSFRPGPNYGYTF. CDR3 nucleotide sequence: TGTGCCAGCAGTTTTCGCCCGGGTCCAAACTATGGCTACACCTTC. J is TRBJ1-2 and V is TRBV6-4; D call uncertain. Germline lookup yields CDR1 MRHNA and CDR2 SNTAGT. The CDR3 length is 15 residues. V was pared by 5 bases and J by 2 bases, with 15 bases between.

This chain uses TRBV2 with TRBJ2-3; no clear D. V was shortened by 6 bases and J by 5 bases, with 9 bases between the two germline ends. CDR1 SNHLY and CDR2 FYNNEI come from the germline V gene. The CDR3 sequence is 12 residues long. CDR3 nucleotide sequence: TGTGCCAGCAGCATAATTCGAGATACGCAGTATTTT. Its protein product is CASSIIRDTQYF. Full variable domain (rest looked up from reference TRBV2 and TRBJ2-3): EPEVTQTPSHQVTQMGQEVILRCVPISNHLYFYWYRQILGQKVEFLVSFYNNEISEKSEIFDDQFSVERPDGSNFTLKIRSTKLEDSAMYFCASSIIRDTQYFGPGTRLTVL.

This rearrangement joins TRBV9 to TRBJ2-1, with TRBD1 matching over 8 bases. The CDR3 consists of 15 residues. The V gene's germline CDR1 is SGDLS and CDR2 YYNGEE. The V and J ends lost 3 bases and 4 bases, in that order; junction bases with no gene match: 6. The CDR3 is CASSGGQVTYNEQFF. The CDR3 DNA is TGTGCCAGCAGCGGGGGACAGGTAACGTACAATGAGCAGTTCTTC.

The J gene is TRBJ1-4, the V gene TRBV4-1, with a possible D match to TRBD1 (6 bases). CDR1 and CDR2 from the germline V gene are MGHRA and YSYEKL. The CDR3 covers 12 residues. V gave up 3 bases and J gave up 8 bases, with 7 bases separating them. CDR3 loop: CASSHRGEKLFF. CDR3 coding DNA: TGCGCCAGCAGCCATAGGGGGGAAAAACTGTTTTTT.

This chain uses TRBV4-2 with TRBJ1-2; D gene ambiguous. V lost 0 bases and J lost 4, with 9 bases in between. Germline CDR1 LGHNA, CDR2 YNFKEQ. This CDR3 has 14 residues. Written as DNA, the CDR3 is TGTGCCAGCAGCCAAGAGAACAGCTTCTATGGCTACACCTTC. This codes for CASSQENSFYGYTF.

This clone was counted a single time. The CDR3 reads CASTDSYTGELFF. For the CDR3, the DNA is TGTGCCAGCACCGACTCGTACACCGGGGAGCTGTTTTTT. The rearrangement uses TRBV2 and TRBJ2-2, with no clear D. There are 13 residues in the CDR3. Trimming left V 7 bases short and J 3 bases short, with 9 bases between. The germline gives CDR1 SNHLY, CDR2 FYNNEI.

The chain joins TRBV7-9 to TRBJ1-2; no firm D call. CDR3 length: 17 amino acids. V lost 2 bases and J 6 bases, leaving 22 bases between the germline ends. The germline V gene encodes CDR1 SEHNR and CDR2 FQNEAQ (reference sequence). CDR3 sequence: CASSLLLAALANNGYTF. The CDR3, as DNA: TGTGCCAGCAGCTTACTCCTCGCTGCGTTGGCGAACAATGGCTACACCTTC.

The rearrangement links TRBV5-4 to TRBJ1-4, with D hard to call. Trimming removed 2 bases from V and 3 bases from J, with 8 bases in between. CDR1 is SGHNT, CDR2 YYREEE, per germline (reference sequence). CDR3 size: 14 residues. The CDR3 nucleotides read TGTGCCAGCAGCTTAGCGGCCTCTAATGAAAAACTGTTTTTT. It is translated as CASSLAASNEKLFF.

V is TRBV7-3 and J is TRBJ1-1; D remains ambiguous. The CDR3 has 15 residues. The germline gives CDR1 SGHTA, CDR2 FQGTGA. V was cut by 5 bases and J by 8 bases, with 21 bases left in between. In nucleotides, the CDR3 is TGTGCCAGCAGCCCTACTAGATCGGACCCATCGGAAGCTTTCTTT. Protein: CASSPTRSDPSEAFF.

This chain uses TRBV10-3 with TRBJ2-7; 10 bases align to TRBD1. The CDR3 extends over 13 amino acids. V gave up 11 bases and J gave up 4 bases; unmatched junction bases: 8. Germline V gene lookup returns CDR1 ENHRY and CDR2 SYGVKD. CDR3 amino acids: CASGGQGLYEQYF. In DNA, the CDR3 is TGTGCCTCGGGGGGACAGGGGTTGTACGAGCAGTACTTC.